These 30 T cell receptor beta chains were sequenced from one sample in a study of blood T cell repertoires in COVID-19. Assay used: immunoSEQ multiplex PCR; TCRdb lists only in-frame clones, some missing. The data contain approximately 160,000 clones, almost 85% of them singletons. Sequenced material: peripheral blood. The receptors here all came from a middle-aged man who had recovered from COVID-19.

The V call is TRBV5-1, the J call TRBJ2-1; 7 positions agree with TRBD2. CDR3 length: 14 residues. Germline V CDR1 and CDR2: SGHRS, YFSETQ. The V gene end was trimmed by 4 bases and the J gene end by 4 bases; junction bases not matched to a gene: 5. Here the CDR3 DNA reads TGCGCCAGCAGCCCGGCGGGGGTTTACAATGAGCAGTTCTTC. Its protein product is CASSPAGVYNEQFF.

CDR3 sequence reads: CASSETGTGQETQYF. CDR3 nucleotides: TGTGCCAGCAGCGAGACCGGGACAGGGCAGGAGACCCAGTACTTC. The chain has TRBV5-6 and TRBJ2-5; 9 bases line up with TRBD1. CDR1 is SGHDT, CDR2 YYEEEE, per germline. The CDR3 length is 15 residues. J was trimmed by 5 bases and V by 4 bases; bases with no gene match: 9.

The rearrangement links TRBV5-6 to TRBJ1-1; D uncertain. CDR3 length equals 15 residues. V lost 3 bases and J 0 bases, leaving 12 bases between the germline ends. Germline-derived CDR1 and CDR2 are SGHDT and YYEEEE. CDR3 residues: CASSSVRQMNTEAFF. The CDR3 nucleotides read TGTGCCAGCAGCTCCGTAAGACAAATGAACACTGAAGCTTTCTTT.

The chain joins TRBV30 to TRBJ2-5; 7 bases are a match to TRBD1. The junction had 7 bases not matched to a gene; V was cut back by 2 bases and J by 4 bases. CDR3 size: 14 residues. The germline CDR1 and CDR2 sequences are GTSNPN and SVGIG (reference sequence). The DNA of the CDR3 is TGTGCCTGGAGTCCTCCAGGGGGTCGAGAGACCCAGTACTTC. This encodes CAWSPPGGRETQYF.

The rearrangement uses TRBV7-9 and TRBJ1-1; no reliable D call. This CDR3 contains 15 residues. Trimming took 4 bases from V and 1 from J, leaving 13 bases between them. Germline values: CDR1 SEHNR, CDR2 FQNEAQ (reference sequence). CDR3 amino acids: CASSSFKKANTEAFF. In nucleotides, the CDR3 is TGTGCCAGCAGCTCCTTCAAAAAAGCGAACACTGAAGCTTTCTTT.

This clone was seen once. CDR3 amino acids: CATQGLGYTF. In DNA, the CDR3 is TGTGCCACCCAGGGGCTCGGCTACACCTTC. The chain carries TRBV6-5 and TRBJ1-2, with a tentative D call TRBD1 (6 bases). Trimming took 10 bases from V and 8 from J, leaving 11 bases between them. The CDR3 extends over 10 amino acids. Germline values: CDR1 MNHEY, CDR2 SVGAGI.

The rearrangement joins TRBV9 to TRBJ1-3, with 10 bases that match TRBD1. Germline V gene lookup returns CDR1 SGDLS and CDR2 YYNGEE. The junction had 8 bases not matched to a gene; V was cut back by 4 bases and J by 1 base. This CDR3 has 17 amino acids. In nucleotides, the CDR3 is TGTGCCAGCAGCCCATGGACAGGGGGACATTCTGGAAACACCATATATTTT. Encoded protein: CASSPWTGGHSGNTIYF.

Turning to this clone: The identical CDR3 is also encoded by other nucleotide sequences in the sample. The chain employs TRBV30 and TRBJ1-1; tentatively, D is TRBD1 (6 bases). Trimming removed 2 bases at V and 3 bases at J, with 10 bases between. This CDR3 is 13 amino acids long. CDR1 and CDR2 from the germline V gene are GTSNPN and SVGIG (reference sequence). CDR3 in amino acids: CAWSYREYTEAFF. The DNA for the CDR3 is TGTGCCTGGAGTTACAGGGAATACACTGAAGCTTTCTTT.

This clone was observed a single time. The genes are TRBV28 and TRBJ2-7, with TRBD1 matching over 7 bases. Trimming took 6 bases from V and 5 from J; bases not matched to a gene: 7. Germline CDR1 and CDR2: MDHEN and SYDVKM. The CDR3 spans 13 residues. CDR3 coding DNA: TGTGCCAGCAGGCCACAGGGGAACCACGAGCAGTACTTC. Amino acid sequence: CASRPQGNHEQYF. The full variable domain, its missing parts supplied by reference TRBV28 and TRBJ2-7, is DVKVTQSSRYLVKRTGEKVFLECVQDMDHENMFWYRQDPGLGLRLIYFSYDVKMKEKGDIPEGYSVSREKKERFSLILESASTNQTSMYLCASRPQGNHEQYFGPGTRLTVT.

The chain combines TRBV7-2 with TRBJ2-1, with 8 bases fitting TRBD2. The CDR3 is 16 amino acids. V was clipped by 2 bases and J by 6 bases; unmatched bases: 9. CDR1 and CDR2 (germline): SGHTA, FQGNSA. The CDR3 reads CASSLSGAGGPNEQFF. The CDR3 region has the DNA TGTGCCAGCAGCTTAAGTGGCGCGGGGGGCCCCAATGAGCAGTTCTTC.

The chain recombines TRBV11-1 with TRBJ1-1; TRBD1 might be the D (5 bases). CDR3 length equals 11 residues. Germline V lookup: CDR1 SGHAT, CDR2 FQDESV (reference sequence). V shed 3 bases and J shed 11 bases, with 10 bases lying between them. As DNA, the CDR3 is TGTGCCAGCAGCTTGGGAGGGGTGGCTTTCTTT. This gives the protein CASSLGGVAFF. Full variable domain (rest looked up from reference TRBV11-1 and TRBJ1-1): EAEVAQSPRYKITEKSQAVAFWCDPISGHATLYWYRQILGQGPELLVQFQDESVVDDSQLPKDRFSAERLKGVDSTLKIQPAELGDSAMYLCASSLGGVAFFGQGTRLTVV.

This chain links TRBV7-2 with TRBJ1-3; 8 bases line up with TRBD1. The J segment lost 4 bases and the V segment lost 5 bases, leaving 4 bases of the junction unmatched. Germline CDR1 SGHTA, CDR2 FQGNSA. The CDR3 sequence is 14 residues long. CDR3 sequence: CASSRDRNGNTIYF. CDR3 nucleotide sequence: TGTGCCAGCAGCCGGGACAGGAACGGAAACACCATATATTTT.

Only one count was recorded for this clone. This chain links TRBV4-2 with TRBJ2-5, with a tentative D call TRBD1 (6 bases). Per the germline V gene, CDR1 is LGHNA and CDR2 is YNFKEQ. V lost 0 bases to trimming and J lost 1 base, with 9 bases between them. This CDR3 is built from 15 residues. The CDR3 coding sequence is TGTGCCAGCAGCCAAGAGAGAGGGGGCCAAGAGACCCAGTACTTC. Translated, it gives CASSQERGGQETQYF.

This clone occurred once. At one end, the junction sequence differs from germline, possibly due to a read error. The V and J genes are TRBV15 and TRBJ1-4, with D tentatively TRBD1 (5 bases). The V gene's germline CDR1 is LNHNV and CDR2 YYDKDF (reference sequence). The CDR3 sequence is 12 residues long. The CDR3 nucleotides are TGTGCCACCAGCAGAGGGGGGATTAGCGGGATTTTT. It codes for CATSRGGISGIF.

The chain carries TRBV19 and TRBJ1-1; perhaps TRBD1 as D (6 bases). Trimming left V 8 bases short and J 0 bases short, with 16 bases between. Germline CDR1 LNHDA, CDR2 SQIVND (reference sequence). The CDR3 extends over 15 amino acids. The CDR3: CASSEGHHMNTEAFF. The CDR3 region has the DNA TGTGCCAGTTCTGAGGGACATCACATGAACACTGAAGCTTTCTTT.

CDR3 loop: CASSIVLRTKNYGYTF. As DNA, the CDR3 is TGTGCCAGTAGTATAGTCTTAAGGACAAAGAACTATGGCTACACCTTC. V and J are TRBV19 and TRBJ1-2; weak D call: TRBD1 (5 bases). This CDR3 has 16 amino acids. Trimming took off 1 base at V and 2 bases at J, with 14 bases between the two ends. Germline assignment: CDR1 LNHDA and CDR2 SQIVND (reference sequence).

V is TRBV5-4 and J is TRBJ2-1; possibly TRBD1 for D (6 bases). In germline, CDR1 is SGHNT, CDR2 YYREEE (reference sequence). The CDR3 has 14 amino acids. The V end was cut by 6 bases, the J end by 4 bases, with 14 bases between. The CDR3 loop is CASMPGTIYNEQFF. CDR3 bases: TGTGCCAGCATGCCCGGGACAATATACAATGAGCAGTTCTTC.

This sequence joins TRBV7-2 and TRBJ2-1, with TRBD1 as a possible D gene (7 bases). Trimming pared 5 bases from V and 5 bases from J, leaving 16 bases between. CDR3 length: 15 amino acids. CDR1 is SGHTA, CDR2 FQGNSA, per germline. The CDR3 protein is CASSPPSRGDNEQFF. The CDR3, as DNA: TGTGCCAGCAGCCCCCCGAGCAGGGGGGACAATGAGCAGTTCTTC.

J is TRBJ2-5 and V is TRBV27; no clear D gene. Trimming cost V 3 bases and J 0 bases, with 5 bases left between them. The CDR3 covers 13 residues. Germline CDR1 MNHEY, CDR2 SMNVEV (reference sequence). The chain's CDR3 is CASSFSYQETQYF. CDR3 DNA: TGTGCCAGCAGTTTCTCGTACCAAGAGACCCAGTACTTC.

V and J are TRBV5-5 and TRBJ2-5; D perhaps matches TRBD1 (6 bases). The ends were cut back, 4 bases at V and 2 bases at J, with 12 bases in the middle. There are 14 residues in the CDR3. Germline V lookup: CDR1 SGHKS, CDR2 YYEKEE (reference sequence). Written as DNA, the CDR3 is TGTGCCAGCAGCCCCGGGACACCTCAAGAGACCCAGTACTTC. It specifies CASSPGTPQETQYF.

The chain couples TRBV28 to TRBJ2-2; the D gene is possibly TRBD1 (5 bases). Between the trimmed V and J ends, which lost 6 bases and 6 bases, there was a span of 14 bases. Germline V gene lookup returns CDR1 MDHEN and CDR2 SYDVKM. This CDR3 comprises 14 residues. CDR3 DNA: TGTGCCAGCAGCTGGGCAGGGCGCCCCGGGGAGCTGTTTTTT. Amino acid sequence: CASSWAGRPGELFF.

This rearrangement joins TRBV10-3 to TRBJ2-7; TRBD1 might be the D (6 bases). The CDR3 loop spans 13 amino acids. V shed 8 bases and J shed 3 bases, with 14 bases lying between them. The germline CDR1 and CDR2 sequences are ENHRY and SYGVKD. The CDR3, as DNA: TGTGCCATCGGGGGCAGGGAGAACTACGAGCAGTACTTC. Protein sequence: CAIGGRENYEQYF.

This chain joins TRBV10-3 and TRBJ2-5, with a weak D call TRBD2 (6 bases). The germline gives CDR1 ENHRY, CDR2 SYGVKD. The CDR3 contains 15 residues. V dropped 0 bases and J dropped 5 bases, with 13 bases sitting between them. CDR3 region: CAISESRGLGETQYF. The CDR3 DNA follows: TGTGCCATCAGTGAGTCGCGGGGTCTCGGGGAGACCCAGTACTTC.

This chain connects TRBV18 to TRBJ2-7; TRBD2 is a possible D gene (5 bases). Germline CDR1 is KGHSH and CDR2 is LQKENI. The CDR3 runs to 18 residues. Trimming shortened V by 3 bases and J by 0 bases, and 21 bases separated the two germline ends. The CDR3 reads CASSPFRALQRSSYEQYF. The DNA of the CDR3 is TGTGCCAGCTCACCGTTCCGGGCCCTCCAGCGGAGCTCCTACGAGCAGTACTTC.

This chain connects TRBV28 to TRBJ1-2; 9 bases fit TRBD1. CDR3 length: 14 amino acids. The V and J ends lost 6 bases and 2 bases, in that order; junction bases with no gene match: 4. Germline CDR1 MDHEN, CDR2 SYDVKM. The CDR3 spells CASRQGARNYGYTF. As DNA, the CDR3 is TGTGCCAGCAGACAGGGGGCAAGGAACTATGGCTACACCTTC.

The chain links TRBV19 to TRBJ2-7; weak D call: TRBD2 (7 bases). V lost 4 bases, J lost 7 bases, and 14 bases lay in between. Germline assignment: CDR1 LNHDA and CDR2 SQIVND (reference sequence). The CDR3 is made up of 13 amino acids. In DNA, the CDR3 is TGTGCCAGTAGTACAGGGGTCGGGGGGGAGCAGTACTTC. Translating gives CASSTGVGGEQYF.

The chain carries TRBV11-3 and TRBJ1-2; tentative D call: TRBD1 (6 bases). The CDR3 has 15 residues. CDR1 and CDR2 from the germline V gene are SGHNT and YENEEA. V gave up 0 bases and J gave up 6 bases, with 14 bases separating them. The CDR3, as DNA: TGTGCCAGCAGCTTAGAACCGGGACACAGGAATGGCTACACCTTC. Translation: CASSLEPGHRNGYTF.

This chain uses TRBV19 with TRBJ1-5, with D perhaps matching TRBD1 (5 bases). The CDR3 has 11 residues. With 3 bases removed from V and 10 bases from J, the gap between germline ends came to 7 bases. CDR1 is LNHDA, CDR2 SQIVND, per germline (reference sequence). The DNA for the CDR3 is TGTGCCAGTAGTATCGGGGGACCCCAGCATTTT. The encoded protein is CASSIGGPQHF.

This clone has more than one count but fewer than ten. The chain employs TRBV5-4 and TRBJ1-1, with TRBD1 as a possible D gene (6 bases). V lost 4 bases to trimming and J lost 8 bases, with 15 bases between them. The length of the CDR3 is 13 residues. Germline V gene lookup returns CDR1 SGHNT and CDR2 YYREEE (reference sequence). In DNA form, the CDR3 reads TGTGCCAGCAGCCCCGGGGGGCGGAGGGAAGCTTTCTTT. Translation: CASSPGGRREAFF.

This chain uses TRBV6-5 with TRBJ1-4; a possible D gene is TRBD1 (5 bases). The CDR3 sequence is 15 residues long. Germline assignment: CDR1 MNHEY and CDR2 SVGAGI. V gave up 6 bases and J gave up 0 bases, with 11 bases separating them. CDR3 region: CASSPWGATNEKLFF. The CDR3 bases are TGTGCCAGCAGCCCCTGGGGCGCAACTAATGAAAAACTGTTTTTT.